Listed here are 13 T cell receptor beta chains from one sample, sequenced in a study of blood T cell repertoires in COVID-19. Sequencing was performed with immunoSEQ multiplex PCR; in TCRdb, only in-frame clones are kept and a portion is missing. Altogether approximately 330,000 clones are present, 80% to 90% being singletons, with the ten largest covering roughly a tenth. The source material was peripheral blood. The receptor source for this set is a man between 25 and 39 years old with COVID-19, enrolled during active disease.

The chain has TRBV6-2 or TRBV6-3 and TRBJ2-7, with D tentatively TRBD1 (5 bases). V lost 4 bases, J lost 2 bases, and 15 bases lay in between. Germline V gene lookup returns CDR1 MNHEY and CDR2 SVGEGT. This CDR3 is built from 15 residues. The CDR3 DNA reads TGTGCCAGCAGTTCTCTGACAGAGGCCCCCTACGAGCAGTACTTC. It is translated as CASSSLTEAPYEQYF.

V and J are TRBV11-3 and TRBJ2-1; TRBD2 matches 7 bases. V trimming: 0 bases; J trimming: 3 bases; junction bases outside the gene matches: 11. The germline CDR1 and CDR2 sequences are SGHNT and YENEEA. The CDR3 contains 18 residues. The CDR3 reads CASSLDQGGSGHYNEQFF. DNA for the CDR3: TGTGCCAGCAGCTTAGATCAAGGTGGTAGCGGGCACTACAATGAGCAGTTCTTC. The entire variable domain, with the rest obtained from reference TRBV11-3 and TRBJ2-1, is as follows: EAGVVQSPRYKIIEKKQPVAFWCNPISGHNTLYWYLQNLGQGPELLIRYENEEAVDDSQLPKDRFSAERLKGVDSTLKIQPAELGDSAVYLCASSLDQGGSGHYNEQFFGPGTRLTVL.

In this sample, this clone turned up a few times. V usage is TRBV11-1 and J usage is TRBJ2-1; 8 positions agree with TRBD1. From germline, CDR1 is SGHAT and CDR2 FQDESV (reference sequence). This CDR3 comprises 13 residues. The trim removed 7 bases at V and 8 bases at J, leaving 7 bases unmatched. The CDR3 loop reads CASTIDRGYEQFF. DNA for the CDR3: TGTGCCAGCACTATCGACAGGGGCTATGAGCAGTTCTTC. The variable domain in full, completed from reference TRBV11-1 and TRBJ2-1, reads EAEVAQSPRYKITEKSQAVAFWCDPISGHATLYWYRQILGQGPELLVQFQDESVVDDSQLPKDRFSAERLKGVDSTLKIQPAELGDSAMYLCASTIDRGYEQFFGPGTRLTVL.

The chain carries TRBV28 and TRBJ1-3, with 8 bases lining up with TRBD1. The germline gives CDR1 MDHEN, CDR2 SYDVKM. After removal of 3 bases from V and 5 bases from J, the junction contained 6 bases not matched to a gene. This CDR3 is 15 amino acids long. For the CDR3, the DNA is TGTGCCAGCAGTTTCCTAGACAGGGGCAGAAACACCATATATTTT. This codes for CASSFLDRGRNTIYF.

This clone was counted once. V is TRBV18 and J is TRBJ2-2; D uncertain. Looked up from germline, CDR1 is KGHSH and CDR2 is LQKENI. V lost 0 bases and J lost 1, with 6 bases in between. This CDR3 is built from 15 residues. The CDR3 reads CASSPPSRNTGELFF. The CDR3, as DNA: TGTGCCAGCTCACCACCGAGTAGGAACACCGGGGAGCTGTTTTTT.

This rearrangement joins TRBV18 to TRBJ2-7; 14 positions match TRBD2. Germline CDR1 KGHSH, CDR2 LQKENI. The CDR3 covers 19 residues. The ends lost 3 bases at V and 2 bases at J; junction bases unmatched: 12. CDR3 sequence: CASSPEQGLAGVGPYEQYF. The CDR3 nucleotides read TGTGCCAGCTCACCGGAACAGGGACTAGCGGGAGTTGGGCCCTACGAGCAGTACTTC.

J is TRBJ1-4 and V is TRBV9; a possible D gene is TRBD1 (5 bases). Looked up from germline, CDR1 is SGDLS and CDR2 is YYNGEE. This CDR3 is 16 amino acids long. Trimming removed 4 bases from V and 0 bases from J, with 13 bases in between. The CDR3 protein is CASSHGGGTTNEKLFF. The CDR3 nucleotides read TGTGCCAGCAGCCACGGGGGTGGAACAACTAATGAAAAACTGTTTTTT.

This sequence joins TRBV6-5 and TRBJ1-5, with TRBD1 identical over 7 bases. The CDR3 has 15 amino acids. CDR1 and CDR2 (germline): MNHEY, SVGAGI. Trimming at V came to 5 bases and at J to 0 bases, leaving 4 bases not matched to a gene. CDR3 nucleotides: TGTGCCAGCAGTCCGGACAGGTATAGCAATCAGCCCCAGCATTTT. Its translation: CASSPDRYSNQPQHF.

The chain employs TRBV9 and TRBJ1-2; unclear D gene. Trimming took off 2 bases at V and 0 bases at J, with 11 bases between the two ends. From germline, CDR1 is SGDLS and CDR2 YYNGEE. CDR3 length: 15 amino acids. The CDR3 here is CASSVTSGTNYGYTF. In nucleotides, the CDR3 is TGTGCCAGCAGCGTTACCTCCGGGACTAACTATGGCTACACCTTC.

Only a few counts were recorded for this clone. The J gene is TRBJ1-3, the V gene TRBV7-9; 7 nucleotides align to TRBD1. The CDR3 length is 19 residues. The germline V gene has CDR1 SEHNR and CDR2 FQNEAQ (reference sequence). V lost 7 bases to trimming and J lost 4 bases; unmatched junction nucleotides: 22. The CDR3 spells CASNDPHSRGTEKGNTIYF. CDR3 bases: TGTGCCAGCAACGACCCCCACAGCCGCGGGACAGAGAAAGGAAACACCATATATTTT. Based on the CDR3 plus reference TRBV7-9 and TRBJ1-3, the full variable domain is DTGVSQNPRHKITKRGQNVTFRCDPISEHNRLYWYRQTLGQGPEFLTYFQNEAQLEKSRLLSDRFSAERPKGSFSTLEIQRTEQGDSAMYLCASNDPHSRGTEKGNTIYFGEGSWLTVV.

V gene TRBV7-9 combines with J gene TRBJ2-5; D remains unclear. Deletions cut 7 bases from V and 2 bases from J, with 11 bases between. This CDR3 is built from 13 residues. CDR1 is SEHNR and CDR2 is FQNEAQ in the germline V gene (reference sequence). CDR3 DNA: TGTGCCAGCACCGGAGCAAGTCAAGAGACCCAGTACTTC. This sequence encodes CASTGASQETQYF. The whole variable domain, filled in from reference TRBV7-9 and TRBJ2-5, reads DTGVSQNPRHKITKRGQNVTFRCDPISEHNRLYWYRQTLGQGPEFLTYFQNEAQLEKSRLLSDRFSAERPKGSFSTLEIQRTEQGDSAMYLCASTGASQETQYFGPGTRLLVL.

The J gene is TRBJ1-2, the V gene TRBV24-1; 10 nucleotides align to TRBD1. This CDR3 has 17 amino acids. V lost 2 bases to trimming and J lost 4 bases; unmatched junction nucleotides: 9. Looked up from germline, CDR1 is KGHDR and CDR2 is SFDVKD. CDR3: CATSDSGTGVDFYGYTF. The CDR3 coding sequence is TGTGCCACCAGTGATTCCGGGACAGGGGTGGATTTCTATGGCTACACCTTC.

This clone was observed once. CDR3: CASSFAPSGSSYEQYF. Written as DNA, the CDR3 is TGCGCCAGCAGCTTCGCGCCTAGCGGGAGCTCCTACGAGCAGTACTTC. The chain employs TRBV5-1 and TRBJ2-7, with 10 nucleotides matching TRBD2. This CDR3 is 16 amino acids long. V gave up 2 bases and J gave up 0 bases; unmatched junction bases: 5. CDR1 is SGHRS, CDR2 YFSETQ, per germline.